Shown below are 19 T cell receptor beta chains from a single sample sequenced in a study of control samples from healthy donors and cancer patients. Assay: immunoSEQ multiplex PCR; the TCRdb copy retains only in-frame clones and omits some. The sample lists just under 80,000 clones; about 90% were seen once. Sequenced sample: PBMCs. Source of these receptors: a woman aged 55-75 years with head and neck cancer.

The chain has TRBV2 and TRBJ1-1, with D possibly TRBD1 on 5 matching bases. V gave up 2 bases and J gave up 1 base, with 11 bases separating them. The CDR3 has 15 residues. The germline CDR1 and CDR2 sequences are SNHLY and FYNNEI. In nucleotides, the CDR3 is TGTGCCAGCAGTGAACTTAGGACACAGAACACTGAAGCTTTCTTT. Protein: CASSELRTQNTEAFF.

This chain connects TRBV5-1 to TRBJ2-1, with 9 bases matching TRBD2. Germline CDR1 is SGHRS and CDR2 is YFSETQ. The V gene end was trimmed by 0 bases and the J gene end by 6 bases; junction bases not matched to a gene: 4. This CDR3 comprises 15 residues. This chain's CDR3 is CASSLDPAGGNEQFF. As DNA, the CDR3 is TGCGCCAGCAGCTTGGACCCAGCGGGAGGCAATGAGCAGTTCTTC.

V gene TRBV7-2 combines with J gene TRBJ2-1, with D possibly matching TRBD2 (5 bases). V dropped 0 bases and J dropped 0 bases, with 6 bases sitting between them. The length of the CDR3 is 15 residues. The V gene's germline CDR1 is SGHTA and CDR2 FQGNSA. CDR3 in DNA: TGTGCCAGCAGCTTAGCGCGGGCCTCCTACAATGAGCAGTTCTTC. As protein: CASSLARASYNEQFF.

This chain uses TRBV20-1 with TRBJ2-5, with 9 nucleotides matching TRBD1. V lost 7 bases, J lost 5 bases, and 11 bases stayed unmatched. Germline V gives CDR1 DFQATT, CDR2 SNEGSKA (reference sequence). The CDR3 runs 14 residues. The CDR3 region has the DNA TGCAGTGTTAGTACAGGGGGCATCGGGGAGACCCAGTACTTC. Translating it yields CSVSTGGIGETQYF.

The V gene is TRBV25-1, the J gene TRBJ2-7, with 8 bases identical to TRBD1. The CDR3 spans 14 residues. Germline CDR1 MGHDK, CDR2 SYGVNS. Trimming cost V 5 bases and J 3 bases; bases outside gene matches: 6. CDR3 sequence: CASSKGQGVYEQYF. The CDR3, as DNA: TGTGCCAGCAGTAAAGGACAGGGCGTCTACGAGCAGTACTTC.

The rearrangement uses TRBV19 and TRBJ1-2; 7 nucleotides line up with TRBD1. V shed 11 bases and J 4 bases; nucleotides not matched to a gene: 10. The CDR3 is made up of 13 amino acids. Germline V gives CDR1 LNHDA, CDR2 SQIVND (reference sequence). This chain's CDR3 is CASAGGAVYGYTF. CDR3 sequence (DNA): TGTGCCTCCGCAGGGGGGGCTGTCTATGGCTACACCTTC.

The J gene is TRBJ2-5, the V gene TRBV4-1; D ambiguous. V was shortened by 2 bases and J by 7 bases, with 11 bases between the two germline ends. CDR1 is MGHRA and CDR2 is YSYEKL in the germline V gene. This CDR3 has 13 amino acids. CDR3 DNA: TGCGCCAGCAGCCAAAATCGGTCGCCGACCCAGTACTTC. As protein: CASSQNRSPTQYF.

This chain joins TRBV6-4 and TRBJ2-1, with 11 bases matching TRBD2. Losses at the gene ends were 2 bases for V and 6 bases for J; bases not matched to a gene: 3. Germline V gene sequence: CDR1 MRHNA, CDR2 SNTAGT. This CDR3 spans 15 amino acids. The CDR3 DNA sequence: TGTGCCAGCAGTGACACTAGCGGGAGTGTCAATGAGCAGTTCTTC. As protein: CASSDTSGSVNEQFF.

This clone has just one count. The chain has TRBV3-1 (or the pseudogene TRBV3-2) and TRBJ1-3; D remains unclear. Trimming took 1 base from V and 0 from J, leaving 13 bases between them. CDR3 length equals 17 residues. The germline gives CDR1 LGHDT, CDR2 YNNKEL (reference sequence). The CDR3: CASSQAYTFLSGNTIYF. Written as DNA, the CDR3 is TGTGCCAGCAGCCAAGCGTATACGTTTCTCTCTGGAAACACCATATATTTT.

V and J are TRBV19 and TRBJ1-1, with D tentatively TRBD1 (5 bases). The ends were cut back, 4 bases at V and 1 base at J, with 10 bases in the middle. Germline lookup yields CDR1 LNHDA and CDR2 SQIVND (reference sequence). This CDR3 is built from 14 residues. CDR3 region: CASSKRQSNTEAFF. CDR3 coding DNA: TGTGCCAGTAGTAAAAGACAGTCGAACACTGAAGCTTTCTTT.

The chain joins TRBV5-1 to TRBJ1-1; D may be TRBD1 (6 bases). Germline loops: CDR1 SGHRS, CDR2 YFSETQ. This CDR3 spans 12 amino acids. Trimming took off 2 bases at V and 6 bases at J, with 8 bases between the two ends. The CDR3 reads CASSLTGSEAFF. As DNA, the CDR3 is TGCGCCAGCAGCTTAACAGGGTCTGAAGCTTTCTTT.

This clone appeared a single time. The V gene is TRBV5-6, the J gene TRBJ1-1; the D gene is possibly TRBD1 (5 bases). The CDR3 is 14 amino acids. The germline CDR1 and CDR2 sequences are SGHDT and YYEEEE. Trimming removed 0 bases at V and 5 bases at J, with 11 bases between. The CDR3 loop is CASSLVGVRTEAFF. DNA of the CDR3: TGTGCCAGCAGCTTGGTGGGGGTGAGAACTGAAGCTTTCTTT. The whole variable domain, filled in from reference TRBV5-6 and TRBJ1-1, reads DAGVTQSPTHLIKTRGQQVTLRCSPKSGHDTVSWYQQALGQGPQFIFQYYEEEERQRGNFPDRFSGHQFPNYSSELNVNALLLGDSALYLCASSLVGVRTEAFFGQGTRLTVV.

The V gene is TRBV29-1, the J gene TRBJ2-3, with 8 bases aligning to TRBD2. The CDR3 has 12 amino acids. Germline trimming cut 3 bases from V and 14 bases from J; bases unmatched to any gene: 10. Germline V gene sequence: CDR1 SQVTM, CDR2 ANQGSEA. The CDR3 nucleotides read TGCAGCGTTGAGATATCGGGACTAGTTGCGTATTTT. Amino acid sequence: CSVEISGLVAYF.

This chain connects TRBV5-4 to TRBJ2-3, with D uncertain. Trimming shortened V by 3 bases and J by 2 bases, and 13 bases separated the two germline ends. Germline CDR1 is SGHNT and CDR2 is YYREEE (reference sequence). The CDR3 consists of 15 residues. CDR3 nucleotides: TGTGCCAGCAGCTCTGGCCTACAGACCACAGATACGCAGTATTTT. It yields the protein CASSSGLQTTDTQYF.

J is TRBJ2-3 and V is TRBV11-2; D is unclear. Germline V gives CDR1 SGHAT, CDR2 FQNNGV. The V gene lost 2 bases and the J gene lost 4 bases, with 7 bases spanning the gap. CDR3 length: 13 amino acids. The CDR3 DNA sequence: TGTGCCAGCAGCTTAATAGTCGCAGATACGCAGTATTTT. Residues: CASSLIVADTQYF.

V usage is TRBV19 and J usage is TRBJ1-2; 10 bases are a match to TRBD1. The J segment lost 3 bases and the V segment lost 7 bases, leaving 8 bases of the junction unmatched. Germline values: CDR1 LNHDA, CDR2 SQIVND (reference sequence). The CDR3 covers 15 residues. The CDR3 here is CASTPSGTGDYGYTF. Here the CDR3 DNA reads TGTGCCAGTACTCCCTCCGGGACAGGGGACTATGGCTACACCTTC.

This chain connects TRBV19 to TRBJ2-2; D call uncertain. The CDR3 has 14 residues. Trimming took off 5 bases at V and 0 bases at J, with 7 bases between the two ends. In germline, CDR1 is LNHDA, CDR2 SQIVND (reference sequence). In nucleotides, the CDR3 is TGTGCCAGTAGTCAGTTCTCGAACACCGGGGAGCTGTTTTTT. The encoded protein is CASSQFSNTGELFF.

The chain employs TRBV5-1 and TRBJ2-3; possible D gene TRBD2, 5 bases. Germline assignment: CDR1 SGHRS and CDR2 YFSETQ. The germline V and J ends were trimmed by 0 bases and 2 bases, with 7 bases remaining between them. The CDR3 is 14 residues long. The CDR3 is CASSLEGVTDTQYF. The CDR3 bases are TGCGCCAGCAGCTTGGAGGGAGTCACAGATACGCAGTATTTT.

The rearrangement links TRBV20-1 to TRBJ2-7; D gene ambiguous. V lost 3 bases to trimming and J lost 2 bases, with 5 bases between them. From germline, CDR1 is DFQATT and CDR2 SNEGSKA (reference sequence). This CDR3 region has 11 residues. CDR3 in DNA: TGCAGTGCTAGCGACACCTACGAGCAGTACTTC. This gives the protein CSASDTYEQYF.